Shown below are 7 T cell receptor beta chains from a single sample sequenced in a study of T cell clones after liver transplantation. Sequenced by immunoSEQ multiplex PCR; TCRdb stores in-frame clones only, minus some. The sample holds about 20,000 clones, approximately 93% seen once. The sequencing here drew on CD8+ T cells from blood, taken around 25 months after liver transplant. The receptors stem from a human patient who received a liver transplant. The graft donor may account for some of the T cells.

This chain connects TRBV6-5 to TRBJ2-3; TRBD1 aligns across 7 bases. CDR1 is MNHEY and CDR2 is SVGAGI in the germline V gene. The length of the CDR3 is 15 residues. With 0 bases clipped from V and 4 bases from J, the junction kept 4 bases outside the gene matches. This chain's CDR3 is CASSYSGQGADTQYF. For the CDR3, the DNA is TGTGCCAGCAGTTACTCGGGGCAGGGGGCAGATACGCAGTATTTT.

This chain connects TRBV15 to TRBJ1-3; D not certain. The germline CDR1 and CDR2 sequences are LNHNV and YYDKDF (reference sequence). Trimming removed 3 bases from V and 4 bases from J, with 13 bases in between. CDR3 length equals 15 residues. The chain's CDR3 is CATSRDRSAGNTIYF. CDR3 bases: TGTGCCACCAGCAGGGATAGGAGCGCAGGAAACACCATATATTTT.

This sequence joins TRBV7-9 and TRBJ1-3; D is ambiguous. The CDR3 covers 14 residues. Trimming shortened V by 5 bases and J by 7 bases, and 15 bases separated the two germline ends. CDR1 and CDR2 (germline): SEHNR, FQNEAQ (reference sequence). The CDR3 loop is CASSPHGPRNTIYF. CDR3 DNA: TGTGCCAGCAGCCCCCACGGGCCCCGGAACACCATATATTTT.

This clone was seen just once. The chain recombines TRBV27 with TRBJ2-1; 8 bases are a match to TRBD2. There are 12 residues in the CDR3. The trim removed 11 bases at V and 8 bases at J, leaving 8 bases unmatched. Germline V gene lookup returns CDR1 MNHEY and CDR2 SMNVEV (reference sequence). The CDR3 sequence: CAAGTSRYEQFF. Written as DNA, the CDR3 is TGTGCCGCAGGGACTAGTCGGTATGAGCAGTTCTTC.

This sequence joins TRBV7-2 and TRBJ2-7, with 11 bases that match TRBD2. The CDR3 runs 15 residues. Germline V gene data show CDR1 as SGHTA and CDR2 as FQGNSA. Losses at the gene ends were 6 bases for V and 3 bases for J; bases not matched to a gene: 7. This CDR3 is CASRSGTSGDYEQYF. The CDR3 DNA is TGTGCCAGCAGGTCTGGGACTAGCGGTGACTACGAGCAGTACTTC.

The chain links TRBV14 to TRBJ2-7; 15 bases are a match to TRBD2. CDR1 SGHDN and CDR2 FVKESK come from the germline V gene. V was pared by 5 bases and J by 3 bases, with 2 bases of the junction left unmatched. This CDR3 comprises 15 residues. The CDR3 DNA sequence: TGTGCCAGCAGCGGGACTAGCGGGAGGCACTACGAGCAGTACTTC. Translating gives CASSGTSGRHYEQYF.

The chain has TRBV29-1 and TRBJ2-7, with TRBD1 as a possible D gene (7 bases). CDR1 and CDR2 from the germline V gene are SQVTM and ANQGSEA. Trimming removed 4 bases from V and 0 bases from J, with 13 bases in between. The CDR3 covers 14 residues. CDR3 amino acids: CSVGGGTDSYEQYF. In DNA, the CDR3 is TGCAGCGTTGGAGGGGGGACAGACTCCTACGAGCAGTACTTC.